The sequence of this T cell receptor (beta chain) was determined in a study of beta chain features in type 1 diabetes. This clone was seen only a few times. Its antigen is as yet unknown. TCRB transcripts that were expressed got sequenced, as all of the isolated RNA had been reverse transcribed. Only in-frame clones appear in the TCRdb table, and some are missing; sequencing was by immunoSEQ multiplex PCR. Of around 280,000 clones in the sample, over 14% were seen once. Study results and caveats: All four CD4+ subsets from Type 1 diabetes patients carried moderately but significantly shorter TCRB CDR3s.

The CDR3 contains 14 residues. Germline V gene sequence: CDR1 SGHNT, CDR2 YYREEE (reference sequence). The trim removed 3 bases at V and 7 bases at J, leaving 7 bases unmatched. Sequenced: naive CD4+ T cells from blood. The receptor comes from a man aged 18 to 30 with type 1 diabetes. V usage is TRBV5-4 and J usage is TRBJ1-2, with 9 bases identical to TRBD1. The DNA for the CDR3 is TGTGCCAGCAGCTCCAAGGACAGGGGAAGTGGCTACACCTTC. Protein sequence: CASSSKDRGSGYTF.